Listed here is a single T cell receptor beta chain. Its antigen remains unknown. TCRbeta libraries were built with three rounds of nested PCR, modified from ARM-PCR. From the multiplex PCR reads, TCRdb called clonotypes with MiXCR, one entry per CDR3 protein. Of some 93,000 distinct CDR3 sequences in the sample, 67% were seen once. In germline, CDR1 is SGHRS, CDR2 YFSETQ. V lost 4 bases to trimming and J lost 2 bases; unmatched junction nucleotides: 7. CDR3 length: 15 amino acids. This sample is drawn from a study of tumor and adjacent non-tumor tissue in lung cancer. For the study at large: The cohort had about 12 adenocarcinoma, 2 squamous cell and 1 small cell patients. On average, productive TCRbeta reads reached about 4.4 million per sample. Whole-study findings and limits: TCR diversity was significantly greater in tumor than normal lung tissue.

No cell sorting was done before RNA was extracted from the tissue. Chemotherapy-naive patients with new lung cancer underwent thoracic surgery in China, August–November 2014. V is TRBV5-1 and J is TRBJ2-3, with TRBD2 identical over 7 bases. This TCR was recovered from a man aged 55 to 70 with non-small cell lung cancer. Sequencing was done on a sample of lung tumor tissue. CDR3 residues: CASSAGLTFTDTQYF. As DNA, the CDR3 is TGCGCCAGCAGCGCGGGACTAACCTTCACAGATACGCAGTATTTT. Full variable domain (outside the CDR3, taken from reference TRBV5-1 and TRBJ2-3): KAGVTQTPRYLIKTRGQQVTLSCSPISGHRSVSWYQQTPGQGLQFLFEYFSETQRNKGNFPGRFSGRQFSNSRSEMNVSTLELGDSALYLCASSAGLTFTDTQYFGPGTRLTVL.